The entry below describes one T cell receptor beta chain. This sample is part of a study of blood T cell repertoires in COVID-19. Across the whole study: COVID-19 samples from acute and convalescent phases originated in the United States, Italy and Spain.

Clones were read by immunoSEQ multiplex PCR, and TCRdb kept only the in-frame ones, dropping some. Here the sample spans under 300,000 clones, about 83% being singletons. Germline V gives CDR1 SSHAT, CDR2 FNYEAQ (reference sequence). CDR3 length: 15 amino acids. This sequence originates from a human donor in a cohort sampled during active COVID-19. The chain couples TRBV7-7 to TRBJ2-3; a possible D gene is TRBD1 (6 bases). Sequencing was performed on peripheral blood. Here the CDR3 reads CASADGGAGTDTQYF. CDR3 DNA sequence: TGTGCTAGTGCGGATGGGGGCGCGGGCACAGATACGCAGTATTTT.